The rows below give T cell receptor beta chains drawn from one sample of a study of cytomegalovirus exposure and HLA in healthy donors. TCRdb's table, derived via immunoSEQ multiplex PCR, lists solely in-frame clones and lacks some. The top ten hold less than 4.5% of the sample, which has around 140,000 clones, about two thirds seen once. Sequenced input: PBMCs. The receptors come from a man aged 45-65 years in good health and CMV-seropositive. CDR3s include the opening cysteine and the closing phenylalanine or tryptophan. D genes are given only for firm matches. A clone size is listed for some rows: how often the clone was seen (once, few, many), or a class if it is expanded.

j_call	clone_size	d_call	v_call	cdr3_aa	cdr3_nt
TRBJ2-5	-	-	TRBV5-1	CASSLVARALGETQYF	TGCGCCAGCAGCTTAGTCGCCAGGGCTTTAGGAGAGACCCAGTACTTC
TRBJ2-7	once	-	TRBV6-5	CASSSVYEQYF	TGTGCCAGCAGTTCTGTATACGAGCAGTACTTC
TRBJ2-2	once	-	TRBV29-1	CSVRGDRTNTGELFF	TGCAGCGTTAGGGGGGACAGAACGAACACCGGGGAGCTGTTTTTT
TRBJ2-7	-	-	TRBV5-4	CASSFGKGLYPYEQYF	TGTGCCAGCAGCTTTGGCAAGGGACTCTACCCCTACGAGCAGTACTTC
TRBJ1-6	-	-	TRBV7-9	CASSLGSSYNSPLHF	TGTGCCAGCAGCTTAGGGAGCTCCTATAATTCACCCCTCCACTTT
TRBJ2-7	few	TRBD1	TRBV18	CASSRLGQGYEQYF	TGTGCCAGCTCACGGCTGGGACAGGGGTACGAGCAGTACTTC
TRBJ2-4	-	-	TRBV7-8	CASSLGGENIQYF	TGTGCCAGCAGCTTAGGGGGCGAAAACATTCAGTACTTC
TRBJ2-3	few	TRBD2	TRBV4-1	CASTPERLAGITDTQYF	TGCGCCAGCACCCCGGAGAGACTAGCGGGGATCACAGATACGCAGTATTTT
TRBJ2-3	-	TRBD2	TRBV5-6	CASSLDGLAGGTDTQYF	TGTGCCAGCAGCTTAGACGGACTAGCGGGGGGGACAGATACGCAGTATTTT
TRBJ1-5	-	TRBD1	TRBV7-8	CASSRSGPGGGQPQHF	TGTGCCAGCAGCCGTTCGGGACCAGGGGGCGGGCAGCCCCAGCATTTT
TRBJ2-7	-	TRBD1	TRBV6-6	CASRRQGSPGEQYF	TGTGCCAGCCGAAGACAGGGTTCCCCGGGCGAGCAGTACTTC
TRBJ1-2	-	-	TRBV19	CASTPPADNYGYTF	TGTGCCAGTACCCCCCCGGCGGATAACTATGGCTACACCTTC
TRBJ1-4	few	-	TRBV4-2	CASSLSGTNNEKLFF	TGTGCCAGCAGCCTGTCCGGGACAAATAATGAAAAACTGTTTTTT
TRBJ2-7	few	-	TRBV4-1	CASSLRTTGDYEQYF	TGCGCCAGCAGCCTTAGAACGACAGGAGACTACGAGCAGTACTTC
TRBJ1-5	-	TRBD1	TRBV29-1	CSVVGGQGNQPQHF	TGCAGCGTTGTAGGAGGACAGGGCAATCAGCCCCAGCATTTT
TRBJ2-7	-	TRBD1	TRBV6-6	CASSPRDSSYEQYF	TGTGCCAGCAGCCCCAGGGACAGCTCCTACGAGCAGTACTTC
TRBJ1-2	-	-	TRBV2	CASRLTRGGYTF	TGTGCCAGCAGACTGACCCGGGGAGGCTACACCTTC
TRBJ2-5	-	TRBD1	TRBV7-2	CASGQGAQTQYF	TGTGCCAGCGGTCAGGGGGCTCAGACCCAGTACTTC
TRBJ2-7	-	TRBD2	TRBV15	CATSRDLSYPGGTYEQYF	TGTGCCACCAGCAGAGATCTTTCATATCCGGGGGGGACCTACGAGCAGTACTTC
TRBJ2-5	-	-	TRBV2	CARGEGVGETQYF	TGTGCCAGGGGGGAGGGGGTCGGCGAGACCCAGTACTTC
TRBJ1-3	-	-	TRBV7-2	CASSPRTAVSSGNTIYF	TGTGCCAGCAGCCCCCGGACAGCTGTCTCCTCTGGAAACACCATATATTTT
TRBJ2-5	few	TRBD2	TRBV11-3	CASSGGLAGGPKTQYF	TGTGCCAGCAGCGGGGGACTAGCGGGAGGGCCAAAGACCCAGTACTTC
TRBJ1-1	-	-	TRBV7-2	CASTRQRNTEAFF	TGTGCCAGCACCCGACAGAGGAACACTGAAGCTTTCTTT